A single sample gave rise to the 20 T cell receptor beta chains below, sequenced in a study of T cell changes during pregnancy in multiple sclerosis. Assay used: immunoSEQ multiplex PCR; TCRdb lists only in-frame clones, some missing. The sample includes about 77,000 clones, 75% to 90% of them seen just once. The material was peripheral blood, obtained before pregnancy. These receptors came from a female donor with multiple sclerosis, enrolled in a pregnancy study.

This sequence joins TRBV9 and TRBJ1-4, with a weak D call TRBD1 (6 bases). Trimming left V 0 bases short and J 4 bases short, with 10 bases between. The CDR3 length is 15 residues. The germline gives CDR1 SGDLS, CDR2 YYNGEE. Written as DNA, the CDR3 is TGTGCCAGCAGCGTAGGGACAGTTCGTAATGAAAAACTGTTTTTT. Translation gives CASSVGTVRNEKLFF.

This chain connects TRBV28 to TRBJ1-5; D might be TRBD1 (6 bases). Trimming shortened V by 5 bases and J by 5 bases, and 22 bases separated the two germline ends. The germline V gene encodes CDR1 MDHEN and CDR2 SYDVKM. This CDR3 is built from 17 residues. DNA for the CDR3: TGTGCCAGCAGTCCTAAGAAAGTGTACAGGGTCGATCAGCCCCAGCATTTT. Translation gives CASSPKKVYRVDQPQHF.

This chain uses TRBV4-3 with TRBJ2-3; 8 nucleotides match TRBD2. Germline trimming cut 2 bases from V and 4 bases from J; bases unmatched to any gene: 5. CDR1 is LGHNA, CDR2 YSLEER, per germline. This CDR3 has 15 amino acids. CDR3 sequence: CASSQYDGGADTQYF. CDR3 DNA: TGCGCCAGCAGCCAATATGACGGGGGGGCAGATACGCAGTATTTT.

This clone has only a few counts. J is TRBJ1-2 and V is TRBV11-2; TRBD1 matches 7 bases. The CDR3 has 14 amino acids. V lost 6 bases and J lost 1; bases outside the gene matches: 5. Per germline, CDR1 SGHAT and CDR2 FQNNGV. The CDR3 nucleotides are TGTGCCAGCAGGATCGACAGGGTTAACTATGGCTACACCTTC. This translates into CASRIDRVNYGYTF.

The chain recombines TRBV2 with TRBJ1-4, with 7 bases matching TRBD1. CDR1 and CDR2 (germline): SNHLY, FYNNEI. Trimming removed 7 bases from V and 8 bases from J; junction bases left unmatched: 16. This CDR3 region has 16 residues. The CDR3 DNA reads as TGTGCCAGCAACGGACAGGCTTTTGCGTCCTGGGAAAAACTGTTTTTT. Translated, it gives CASNGQAFASWEKLFF.

The chain links TRBV18 to TRBJ1-1; tentatively, D is TRBD1 (6 bases). V was cut by 3 bases and J by 6 bases, with 17 bases left in between. Germline CDR1 and CDR2: KGHSH and LQKENI. The CDR3 loop spans 15 amino acids. The CDR3 reads CASSPYGGAGSEAFF. The CDR3 DNA sequence: TGTGCCAGCTCACCCTACGGGGGGGCAGGATCTGAAGCTTTCTTT.

The chain employs TRBV5-1 and TRBJ2-5; TRBD1 agrees at 7 bases. The V segment lost 1 base and the J segment 2 bases; nucleotides outside the gene matches: 2. This CDR3 region has 14 residues. Germline V gene sequence: CDR1 SGHRS, CDR2 YFSETQ. CDR3 protein: CASSLIQGQETQYF. The CDR3 DNA is TGCGCCAGCAGCTTGATACAGGGGCAAGAGACCCAGTACTTC. The full variable domain, its missing parts supplied by reference TRBV5-1 and TRBJ2-5, is KAGVTQTPRYLIKTRGQQVTLSCSPISGHRSVSWYQQTPGQGLQFLFEYFSETQRNKGNFPGRFSGRQFSNSRSEMNVSTLELGDSALYLCASSLIQGQETQYFGPGTRLLVL.

The CDR3 loop reads CASSLSNTGVGQYF. The CDR3 DNA reads as TGTGCCAGCAGTTTATCAAATACAGGGGTCGGGCAGTACTTC. The chain uses TRBV27 and TRBJ2-7; 7 bases are a match to TRBD1. The V segment lost 0 bases and the J segment 9 bases; nucleotides outside the gene matches: 8. The CDR3 consists of 14 residues. Germline assignment: CDR1 MNHEY and CDR2 SMNVEV (reference sequence).

The chain joins TRBV18 to TRBJ1-6, with a tentative D call TRBD1 (5 bases). Germline assignment: CDR1 KGHSH and CDR2 LQKENI. The length of the CDR3 is 14 residues. The ends were cut back, 3 bases at V and 8 bases at J, with 11 bases in the middle. CDR3 sequence (DNA): TGTGCCAGCTCACCCGGGGGGAAGGATTCACCCCTCCACTTT. Amino acid sequence: CASSPGGKDSPLHF.

The gene calls are TRBV30 and TRBJ1-5; D gene unclear. V dropped 0 bases and J dropped 0 bases, with 6 bases sitting between them. In germline, CDR1 is GTSNPN, CDR2 SVGIG (reference sequence). The CDR3 loop spans 14 amino acids. The CDR3 here is CAWSVSVSNQPQHF. The CDR3 region has the DNA TGTGCCTGGAGTGTATCGGTTAGCAATCAGCCCCAGCATTTT.

The chain carries TRBV10-3 and TRBJ1-1; TRBD1 is a possible D gene (5 bases). CDR3 length: 12 amino acids. Between the trimmed V and J ends, which lost 3 bases and 4 bases, there was a span of 6 bases. Germline-derived CDR1 and CDR2 are ENHRY and SYGVKD. In DNA, the CDR3 is TGTGCCATCAGTGATAGGGGCACTGAAGCTTTCTTT. Translated, it gives CAISDRGTEAFF.

This chain joins TRBV5-1 and TRBJ2-2; 10 bases map to TRBD1. J gave up 4 bases and V 3 bases, and 6 bases lay outside the gene matches. Germline CDR1 and CDR2: SGHRS and YFSETQ. CDR3 size: 16 residues. The CDR3 nucleotides are TGCGCCAGCAGCTGGACAGGGGGGGATGGCACCGGGGAGCTGTTTTTT. As protein: CASSWTGGDGTGELFF.

V gene TRBV11-2 combines with J gene TRBJ2-7; 11 nucleotides agree with TRBD2. The CDR3 runs 18 residues. Germline lookup yields CDR1 SGHAT and CDR2 FQNNGV. V was pared by 5 bases and J by 3 bases, with 15 bases of the junction left unmatched. The CDR3 here is CASSDTRTLAGGYYEQYF. In DNA, the CDR3 is TGTGCCAGCAGCGACACCCGGACCCTAGCGGGGGGATACTACGAGCAGTACTTC. Full variable domain (outside the CDR3, taken from reference TRBV11-2 and TRBJ2-7): EAGVAQSPRYKIIEKRQSVAFWCNPISGHATLYWYQQILGQGPKLLIQFQNNGVVDDSQLPKDRFSAERLKGVDSTLKIQPAKLEDSAVYLCASSDTRTLAGGYYEQYFGPGTRLTVT.

This sequence joins TRBV6-1 and TRBJ1-1; possibly TRBD1 for D (6 bases). The CDR3 totals 14 residues. CDR1 MNHNS and CDR2 SASEGT come from the germline V gene. Trimming shortened V by 7 bases and J by 1 base, and 13 bases separated the two germline ends. The CDR3 region has the DNA TGTGCCAGCAATCCAGGGGAGACGAACACTGAAGCTTTCTTT. Translation: CASNPGETNTEAFF.

The CDR3 DNA sequence: TGTGCCAGCAGCGATTTTGCGGGCGAGCAGTACTTC. This gives the protein CASSDFAGEQYF. The chain carries TRBV28 and TRBJ2-7; D perhaps matches TRBD2 (5 bases). The CDR3 runs to 12 residues. The germline V and J ends were trimmed by 6 bases and 6 bases, with 12 bases remaining between them. Germline V gene data show CDR1 as MDHEN and CDR2 as SYDVKM.

This clone was counted a single time. The genes are TRBV7-9 and TRBJ1-2, with unresolved D. The CDR3 totals 13 residues. The germline V and J ends were trimmed by 7 bases and 3 bases, with 12 bases remaining between them. CDR1 is SEHNR, CDR2 FQNEAQ, per germline (reference sequence). In DNA form, the CDR3 reads TGTGCCAGCATCCGAGGGAGGGACTATGGCTACACCTTC. It encodes CASIRGRDYGYTF.

J is TRBJ1-4 and V is TRBV4-3; perhaps TRBD1 as D (6 bases). V gave up 4 bases and J gave up 14 bases, with 17 bases separating them. This CDR3 is 13 amino acids long. Per germline, CDR1 LGHNA and CDR2 YSLEER. CDR3 amino acids: CASSRGRRTSLFF. The CDR3, as DNA: TGCGCCAGCAGCCGGGGGCGGAGGACTTCGCTGTTTTTT.

This chain uses TRBV5-4 with TRBJ1-1; 10 bases agree with TRBD1. Germline CDR1 reads SGHNT; CDR2 reads YYREEE (reference sequence). The CDR3 totals 14 residues. V shed 4 bases and J 2 bases; nucleotides not matched to a gene: 2. This chain's CDR3 is CASSRQGANTEAFF. Written as DNA, the CDR3 is TGTGCCAGCAGCCGACAGGGGGCAAACACTGAAGCTTTCTTT.

The V and J genes are TRBV19 and TRBJ2-7; perhaps TRBD2 as D (6 bases). This CDR3 region has 14 residues. Between the trimmed V and J ends, which lost 5 bases and 1 base, there was a span of 12 bases. In germline, CDR1 is LNHDA, CDR2 SQIVND (reference sequence). CDR3 nucleotide sequence: TGTGCCAGTAGTGCGGGACTTGCATCCTACGAGCAGTACTTC. Translation: CASSAGLASYEQYF. The entire variable domain, with the rest obtained from reference TRBV19 and TRBJ2-7, is as follows: DGGITQSPKYLFRKEGQNVTLSCEQNLNHDAMYWYRQDPGQGLRLIYYSQIVNDFQKGDIAEGYSVSREKKESFPLTVTSAQKNPTAFYLCASSAGLASYEQYFGPGTRLTVT.

The chain links TRBV6-4 to TRBJ2-7, with D possibly being TRBD1 (6 bases). Per the germline V gene, CDR1 is MRHNA and CDR2 is SNTAGT. The CDR3 totals 11 residues. The CDR3 nucleotides read TGTGCAAACAAACAGGGTAACGAGCAGTACTTC. Translating gives CANKQGNEQYF.